This passage covers 32 T cell receptor beta chains from one sample sequenced in a study of CD8+ T cells in alopecia areata. Sorting of CD4+ cells into CD25+CD127- cells was performed for five or six patients. Extraction of RNA preceded its reverse transcription into cDNA, which served as the sequencing template. Data came from immunoSEQ multiplex PCR; TCRdb stores just in-frame clones and leaves some out. The sample has about 37,000 clones; around half are singletons. Sample: CD4+ Tregs sorted from blood. Receptors originate from a human donor with alopecia areata.

The chain uses TRBV5-1 and TRBJ2-5; D is unclear. The CDR3 covers 12 residues. The V gene lost 3 bases and the J gene lost 5 bases, with 8 bases spanning the gap. Germline V gives CDR1 SGHRS, CDR2 YFSETQ. The DNA for the CDR3 is TGCGCCAGCAGCTGGGTCGGGGAGACCCAGTACTTC. Amino acids: CASSWVGETQYF.

The chain uses TRBV5-1 and TRBJ1-6; D is unclear. Germline V gene sequence: CDR1 SGHRS, CDR2 YFSETQ. Trimming stripped 0 bases from V and 7 bases from J, with 8 bases between. CDR3 length equals 14 residues. The CDR3 bases are TGCGCCAGCAGCTTGGATGGCCGAAATTCACCCCTCCACTTT. Its protein product is CASSLDGRNSPLHF.

The chain carries TRBV5-1 and TRBJ1-4; D gene ambiguous. The CDR3 is 12 residues long. The V and J ends lost 0 bases and 8 bases respectively, with 5 bases between them. CDR1 is SGHRS and CDR2 is YFSETQ in the germline V gene. For the CDR3, the DNA is TGCGCCAGCAGCTTGGCAGGCGAAAAACTGTTTTTT. Its protein is CASSLAGEKLFF.

The rearrangement uses TRBV5-1 and TRBJ2-1; D gene uncertain. V lost 1 base to trimming and J lost 8 bases, with 4 bases between them. The CDR3 sequence is 11 residues long. Looked up from germline, CDR1 is SGHRS and CDR2 is YFSETQ. For the CDR3, the DNA is TGCGCCAGCAGCTTGACGTATGAGCAGTTCTTC. It codes for CASSLTYEQFF.

The V gene is TRBV25-1, the J gene TRBJ1-3, with unresolved D. The CDR3 runs 14 residues. Germline CDR1 is MGHDK and CDR2 is SYGVNS. With 2 bases removed from V and 0 bases from J, the gap between germline ends came to 5 bases. Here the CDR3 reads CASSEPASGNTIYF. CDR3 in DNA: TGTGCCAGCAGTGAACCGGCCTCTGGAAACACCATATATTTT.

This sequence joins TRBV6-1 and TRBJ1-6; D gene ambiguous. V gave up 8 bases and J gave up 1 base, with 0 bases separating them. CDR1 and CDR2 from the germline V gene are MNHNS and SASEGT. This CDR3 comprises 11 residues. CDR3 in amino acids: CASSYNSPLHF. The CDR3 bases are TGTGCCAGCTCCTATAATTCACCCCTCCACTTT.

V and J are TRBV27 and TRBJ1-2; 7 nucleotides line up with TRBD1. This CDR3 comprises 16 residues. CDR1 and CDR2 (germline): MNHEY, SMNVEV (reference sequence). With V trimmed by 5 bases and J by 4 bases, 13 bases remained unmatched. The CDR3 DNA is TGTGCCAGCAGTCCGTCGGGACAGCCTGGCGCCTATGGCTACACCTTC. The encoded protein is CASSPSGQPGAYGYTF.

The rearrangement links TRBV4-2 to TRBJ2-5, with a tentative D call TRBD2 (6 bases). Germline CDR1 LGHNA, CDR2 YNFKEQ. V was trimmed by 0 bases and J by 7 bases, leaving 18 bases between them. The CDR3 spans 16 residues. Here the CDR3 reads CASSQESSPEGRTQYF. In DNA, the CDR3 is TGTGCCAGCAGCCAAGAGAGCTCCCCGGAGGGGAGGACCCAGTACTTC.

V and J are TRBV9 and TRBJ2-1; 15 nucleotides match TRBD2. This CDR3 spans 17 amino acids. Germline CDR1 and CDR2: SGDLS and YYNGEE. V was pared by 4 bases and J by 7 bases, with 9 bases of the junction left unmatched. The CDR3 region is CASSTGTSGRKVNEQFF. Written as DNA, the CDR3 is TGTGCCAGCAGCACAGGGACTAGCGGGAGGAAGGTGAATGAGCAGTTCTTC. The full variable domain, rest sourced from reference TRBV9 and TRBJ2-1, is DSGVTQTPKHLITATGQRVTLRCSPRSGDLSVYWYQQSLDQGLQFLIQYYNGEERAKGNILERFSAQQFPDLHSELNLSSLELGDSALYFCASSTGTSGRKVNEQFFGPGTRLTVL.

The rearrangement joins TRBV7-2 to TRBJ2-5; 10 bases line up with TRBD2. This CDR3 is built from 17 residues. The J segment lost 3 bases and the V segment lost 4 bases, leaving 11 bases of the junction unmatched. Germline values: CDR1 SGHTA, CDR2 FQGNSA. The CDR3 DNA reads TGTGCCAGCAGCTCGCCGAAACTAGCGGGGTTGGAAGAGACCCAGTACTTC. It encodes CASSSPKLAGLEETQYF.

This clone has a single count. The chain joins TRBV6-6 to TRBJ2-7, with TRBD1 as a possible D gene (6 bases). The germline V gene encodes CDR1 MNHNY and CDR2 SVGAGI (reference sequence). The CDR3 is 12 residues long. V dropped 7 bases and J dropped 5 bases, with 12 bases sitting between them. CDR3 in amino acids: CASTGEGDEQYF. The CDR3, as DNA: TGTGCCAGCACCGGAGAGGGGGACGAGCAGTACTTC.

V is TRBV27 and J is TRBJ2-5; TRBD2 agrees at 11 bases. The junction had 12 bases not matched to a gene; V was cut back by 5 bases and J by 4 bases. CDR1 is MNHEY, CDR2 SMNVEV, per germline (reference sequence). The length of the CDR3 is 17 residues. The CDR3 is CASSLVGWLAGGETQYF. CDR3 coding DNA: TGTGCCAGCAGTCTCGTTGGTTGGCTAGCGGGGGGAGAGACCCAGTACTTC.

The chain combines TRBV4-1 with TRBJ2-5; 7 positions match TRBD2. This CDR3 region has 17 residues. J gave up 2 bases and V 4 bases, and 13 bases lay outside the gene matches. Germline loops: CDR1 MGHRA, CDR2 YSYEKL. CDR3 loop: CASSLRIAGAGQETQYF. CDR3 DNA: TGCGCCAGCAGCCTTAGAATCGCGGGAGCGGGGCAAGAGACCCAGTACTTC.

This clone was detected once. The chain joins TRBV27 to TRBJ1-4, with 7 nucleotides matching TRBD1. This CDR3 has 15 residues. Germline V gives CDR1 MNHEY, CDR2 SMNVEV (reference sequence). Unmatched junction bases numbered 11, after V lost 5 bases and J lost 8 bases. CDR3 in amino acids: CASSRRQGRGEKLFF. CDR3 DNA sequence: TGTGCCAGCAGTCGGCGACAGGGAAGAGGGGAAAAACTGTTTTTT.

V is TRBV10-3 and J is TRBJ2-5, with 10 positions matching TRBD2. The V gene's germline CDR1 is ENHRY and CDR2 SYGVKD. The trim removed 0 bases at V and 3 bases at J, leaving 1 base unmatched. The CDR3 loop spans 15 amino acids. In DNA, the CDR3 is TGTGCCATCAGTGAGTCCCTAGCGGGAGAAGAGACCCAGTACTTC. Residues: CAISESLAGEETQYF.

The sample holds a few counts of this clone. The chain joins TRBV5-4 to TRBJ2-1, with 8 bases fitting TRBD1. J gave up 8 bases and V 4 bases, and 5 bases lay outside the gene matches. The germline V gene has CDR1 SGHNT and CDR2 YYREEE (reference sequence). This CDR3 is built from 13 residues. CDR3 sequence (DNA): TGTGCCAGCAGCCCAATACAGGGGGATGAGCAGTTCTTC. Its translation is CASSPIQGDEQFF.

V is TRBV5-1 and J is TRBJ2-3; no reliable D call. This CDR3 has 15 amino acids. Deletions cut 4 bases from V and 4 bases from J, with 16 bases between. In germline, CDR1 is SGHRS, CDR2 YFSETQ. CDR3 DNA: TGCGCCAGCAGCAAGGTAGTCGCGTCTCCAGATACGCAGTATTTT. The encoded protein is CASSKVVASPDTQYF.

J is TRBJ2-5 and V is TRBV5-4, with no clear D. The CDR3 spans 11 residues. Trimming took 4 bases from V and 2 from J, leaving 3 bases between them. Per germline, CDR1 SGHNT and CDR2 YYREEE (reference sequence). CDR3 protein: CASSRQETQYF. CDR3 sequence (DNA): TGTGCCAGCAGCCGACAAGAGACCCAGTACTTC.

V is TRBV4-3 and J is TRBJ2-3; 9 bases are a match to TRBD1. The CDR3 has 15 residues. CDR1 and CDR2 from the germline V gene are LGHNA and YSLEER. V was clipped by 4 bases and J by 1 base; unmatched bases: 3. This CDR3 reads CASSLRQGGTDTQYF. CDR3 nucleotides: TGCGCCAGCAGCCTGAGACAGGGGGGCACAGATACGCAGTATTTT.

The chain links TRBV5-8 to TRBJ2-5; weak D call: TRBD2 (6 bases). Germline V gives CDR1 SGHTS, CDR2 YDEGEE. CDR3 length: 13 amino acids. Trimming removed 7 bases from V and 2 bases from J, with 12 bases in between. The CDR3: CASFRERQETQYF. CDR3 DNA sequence: TGTGCCAGCTTCCGGGAGAGGCAAGAGACCCAGTACTTC.

This clone has just a few counts. This chain joins TRBV29-1 and TRBJ2-3, with 7 bases that match TRBD2. The CDR3 contains 12 residues. The germline CDR1 and CDR2 sequences are SQVTM and ANQGSEA. V lost 4 bases to trimming and J lost 13 bases; unmatched junction nucleotides: 11. The CDR3 sequence is CSVGEGDLEKYF. Here the CDR3 DNA reads TGCAGCGTTGGGGAGGGAGACCTGGAAAAGTATTTT.

The table lists this clone with a few counts. The chain has TRBV18 and TRBJ2-6, with D maybe TRBD2 (5 bases). The ends were cut back, 0 bases at V and 3 bases at J, with 12 bases in the middle. The CDR3 runs 17 residues. Per germline, CDR1 KGHSH and CDR2 LQKENI. The CDR3 DNA sequence: TGTGCCAGCTCACCACCCCCTCGGAGGTATGGGGCCAACGTCCTGACTTTC. As protein: CASSPPPRRYGANVLTF.

This clone is a singleton in its sample. The chain joins TRBV7-6 to TRBJ2-3, with TRBD1 matching 11 bases. Germline V lookup: CDR1 SGHVS, CDR2 FNYEAQ. Trimming cost V 5 bases and J 5 bases; bases outside gene matches: 6. CDR3 size: 15 residues. In DNA form, the CDR3 reads TGTGCCAGCAGCACTCGGACAGGGGGCAAAGATACGCAGTATTTT. Residues: CASSTRTGGKDTQYF.

CDR3 nucleotides: TGTGCCAGCAGCCAAACAGGGAATTATGGCTACACCTTC. Translation: CASSQTGNYGYTF. This chain joins TRBV7-2 and TRBJ1-2, with D possibly being TRBD1 (6 bases). Germline V gives CDR1 SGHTA, CDR2 FQGNSA. The CDR3 is made up of 13 amino acids. V was cut by 5 bases and J by 5 bases, with 12 bases left in between.

The V gene is TRBV6-1, the J gene TRBJ2-5, with TRBD1 matching over 8 bases. The CDR3 is 15 residues long. Germline CDR1 MNHNS, CDR2 SASEGT. Trimming removed 10 bases from V and 5 bases from J; junction bases left unmatched: 15. The CDR3, as DNA: TGTGCCACCGCGACAGGGGACAACGCCGTGGAGACCCAGTACTTC. Translating it yields CATATGDNAVETQYF.

The chain employs TRBV4-2 and TRBJ1-2, with TRBD1 identical over 7 bases. The germline V gene encodes CDR1 LGHNA and CDR2 YNFKEQ. Unmatched junction bases numbered 10, after V lost 3 bases and J lost 0 bases. The CDR3 is 17 residues long. As DNA, the CDR3 is TGTGCCAGCAGCCAGGGTACAGGGGCTCTAGCTAACTATGGCTACACCTTC. It yields the protein CASSQGTGALANYGYTF.

The chain employs TRBV4-3 and TRBJ2-1; D is undetermined. Germline V gives CDR1 LGHNA, CDR2 YSLEER. V was shortened by 4 bases and J by 6 bases, with 13 bases between the two germline ends. CDR3 length: 14 residues. The CDR3 sequence: CASSPAGQSNEQFF. The CDR3 DNA is TGCGCCAGCAGCCCAGCCGGGCAGAGCAATGAGCAGTTCTTC.

The rearrangement links TRBV4-3 to TRBJ2-1; 9 nucleotides line up with TRBD2. The CDR3 runs 17 residues. The germline V gene has CDR1 LGHNA and CDR2 YSLEER. Losses at the gene ends were 0 bases for V and 6 bases for J; bases not matched to a gene: 9. This chain's CDR3 is CASSQERYLAGRNEQFF. DNA of the CDR3: TGCGCCAGCAGCCAAGAGAGGTACCTAGCGGGGCGCAATGAGCAGTTCTTC.

The chain uses TRBV7-2 and TRBJ1-1, with D perhaps TRBD1 (5 bases). Per the germline V gene, CDR1 is SGHTA and CDR2 is FQGNSA. This CDR3 spans 16 amino acids. Trimming took 5 bases from V and 1 from J, leaving 17 bases between them. CDR3 residues: CASSISAGTANTEAFF. The CDR3 bases are TGTGCCAGCAGCATCTCCGCCGGGACGGCGAACACTGAAGCTTTCTTT.

This clone rates as medium-sized. The rearrangement joins TRBV7-2 to TRBJ2-4; D gene unclear. The CDR3 is made up of 11 amino acids. Germline V gene lookup returns CDR1 SGHTA and CDR2 FQGNSA. V was pared by 8 bases and J by 6 bases, with 8 bases between. Here the CDR3 reads CASGLGNIQYF. The CDR3, as DNA: TGTGCCAGCGGGTTAGGAAACATTCAGTACTTC.

The chain combines TRBV7-3 with TRBJ2-1; tentatively, D is TRBD2 (6 bases). CDR1 SGHTA and CDR2 FQGTGA come from the germline V gene. V was cut by 6 bases and J by 0 bases, with 12 bases left in between. The CDR3 runs 15 residues. CDR3 in DNA: TGTGCCAGCAGGGATGGGAGGAGCTCCTACAATGAGCAGTTCTTC. It yields the protein CASRDGRSSYNEQFF.

This clone was recorded only once. This sequence joins TRBV5-6 and TRBJ2-5, with D unresolved. Germline V gives CDR1 SGHDT, CDR2 YYEEEE. The CDR3 sequence is 15 residues long. Trimming took 2 bases from V and 4 from J, leaving 15 bases between them. For the CDR3, the DNA is TGTGCCAGCAGCTTCGCCCAGCTGAAAGGAGAGACCCAGTACTTC. Translating gives CASSFAQLKGETQYF.